This TCR beta chain is from a study of OX40 agonist ivuxolimab in advanced cancers. Study as a whole: The patients got ivuxolimab, which is an agonistic anti-OX40 (CD134) antibody.

Germline CDR1 SGHAT, CDR2 FQNNGV. With 1 base removed from V and 7 bases from J, the gap between germline ends came to 10 bases. The CDR3 sequence is 14 residues long. Profiled with immunoSEQ multiplex PCR; TCRdb holds only in-frame clones, not every one. The sample yields 70,000 or so clones, more than 65% seen once. A note on this clone: Its antigen is currently unknown.

Study-level points and caveats: Normalized expansion of T-cell clones was also low for some nonresponders. Dose levels from 0.1 to 3.0 mg/kg saw CD4+ and CD8+ blood T cells expand clonally by week 6. Expanded clones belonging to CD8+ T cells outnumbered, on average, those of CD4+.

The clonotype was recovered from an adult with an advanced solid tumor such as melanoma, head and neck, liver or kidney cancer. The chain couples TRBV11-2 to TRBJ1-4; D may be TRBD1 (6 bases). Sequenced material: CD4+ or CD8+ T cells sorted from blood, taken in a trial of the OX40 agonist ivuxolimab. The DNA for the CDR3 is TGTGCCAGCAGCTTAGTAGGGGGAGGTGAAAAACTGTTTTTT. Translated: CASSLVGGGEKLFF.